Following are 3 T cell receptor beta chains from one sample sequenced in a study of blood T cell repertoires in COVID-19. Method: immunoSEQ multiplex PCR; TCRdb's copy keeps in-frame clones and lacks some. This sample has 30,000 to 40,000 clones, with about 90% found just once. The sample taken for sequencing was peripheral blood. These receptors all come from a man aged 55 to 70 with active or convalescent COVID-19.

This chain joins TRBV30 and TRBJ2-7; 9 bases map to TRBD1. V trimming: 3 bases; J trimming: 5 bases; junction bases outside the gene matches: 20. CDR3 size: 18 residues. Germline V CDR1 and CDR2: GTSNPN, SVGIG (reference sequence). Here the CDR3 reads CAWSSFHRGRWMSDEQYF. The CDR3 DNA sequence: TGTGCCTGGAGCTCCTTTCACAGGGGGCGGTGGATGTCGGACGAGCAGTACTTC.

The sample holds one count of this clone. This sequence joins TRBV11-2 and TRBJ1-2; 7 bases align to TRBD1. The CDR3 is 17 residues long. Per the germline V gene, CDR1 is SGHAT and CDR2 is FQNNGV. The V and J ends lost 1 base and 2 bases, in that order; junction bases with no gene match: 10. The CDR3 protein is CASSLGGTGAPNYGYTF. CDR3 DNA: TGTGCCAGCAGCTTAGGTGGAACAGGGGCGCCAAACTATGGCTACACCTTC.

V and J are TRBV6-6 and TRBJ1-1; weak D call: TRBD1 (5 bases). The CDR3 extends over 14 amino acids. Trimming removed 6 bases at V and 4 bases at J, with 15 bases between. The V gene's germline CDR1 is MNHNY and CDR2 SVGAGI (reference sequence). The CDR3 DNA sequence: TGTGCCAGCAGACAACCGGGACTGAGCACTGAAGCTTTCTTT. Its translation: CASRQPGLSTEAFF.